These 9 T cell receptor beta chains were all obtained from the same sample, sequenced in a study of T-cell reconstitution after alpha-beta-depleted transplantation in children. It was with unique molecular identifiers that the TCRbeta library was prepared. TCRdb used MiXCR to reprocess the PCR reads, holding one entry per CDR3 protein. Here the sample spans 550,000 to 600,000 distinct CDR3 sequences, 20% to 25% being singletons. Sequencing was performed on PBMCs, mostly from graft donor cells, taken 360 days after TCRalphabeta/CD19-depleted stem cell transplant. These receptors came from a boy younger than two who had a stem cell transplant for acute myeloid leukemia, so the T cells may come from the graft donor.

This chain joins TRBV12-3 or TRBV12-4 and TRBJ1-4; TRBD1 matches 7 bases. Germline trimming cut 6 bases from V and 7 bases from J; bases unmatched to any gene: 8. The CDR3 consists of 14 residues. The CDR3 sequence is CASRTGYQGEKLFF. CDR3 in DNA: TGTGCCAGCAGGACAGGGTATCAGGGTGAAAAACTGTTTTTT.

The genes are TRBV20-1 and TRBJ2-7; 7 nucleotides line up with TRBD2. This CDR3 region has 15 residues. The V segment lost 0 bases and the J segment 0 bases; nucleotides outside the gene matches: 5. Looked up from germline, CDR1 is DFQATT and CDR2 is SNEGSKA (reference sequence). CDR3 coding DNA: TGCAGTGCTAGAGATATGGCGGGGGTCTCCTACGAGCAGTACTTC. Protein sequence: CSARDMAGVSYEQYF.

The table lists this clonotype with many counts. The chain links TRBV15 to TRBJ1-3; no reliable D call. This CDR3 is built from 14 residues. V lost 0 bases, J lost 4 bases, and 7 bases lay in between. The germline gives CDR1 LNHNV, CDR2 YYDKDF (reference sequence). The CDR3 coding sequence is TGTGCCACCAGCAGAGATCCCCAGGGAAACACCATATATTTT. Translated, it gives CATSRDPQGNTIYF.

V and J are TRBV30 and TRBJ2-1, with D perhaps being TRBD1 or TRBD2 (5 bases each). This CDR3 is 15 amino acids long. Deletions cut 3 bases from V and 10 bases from J, with 22 bases between. Per the germline V gene, CDR1 is GTSNPN and CDR2 is SVGIG (reference sequence). CDR3 residues: CAWSRGQGGFEEQFF. CDR3 nucleotide sequence: TGTGCCTGGAGCAGAGGGCAGGGCGGGTTCGAAGAGCAGTTCTTC.

In this sample, this clonotype turned up many times. The chain has TRBV7-2 and TRBJ1-2; no clear D gene. Germline V CDR1 and CDR2: SGHTA, FQGNSA. The ends were cut back, 5 bases at V and 0 bases at J, with 13 bases in the middle. This CDR3 contains 15 residues. The CDR3 DNA reads as TGTGCCAGCAGCCTCGTCGTGGGCGCTAACTATGGCTACACCTTC. Translation: CASSLVVGANYGYTF.

CDR3 sequence reads: CASREAQRGETQYF. The CDR3 region has the DNA TGTGCCAGCAGGGAGGCCCAAAGAGGAGAGACCCAGTACTTC. The chain combines TRBV28 with TRBJ2-5; possibly TRBD2 for D (5 bases). Germline V CDR1 and CDR2: MDHEN, SYDVKM. Trimming cost V 6 bases and J 4 bases, with 15 bases left between them. The CDR3 consists of 14 residues.

This clonotype was recorded at least ten times. The genes are TRBV12-3 or TRBV12-4 and TRBJ1-1; the match to TRBD1 covers 9 bases. The CDR3 has 14 residues. J was trimmed by 2 bases and V by 6 bases; bases with no gene match: 4. The CDR3 sequence is CASSPTGGNTEAFF. The DNA of the CDR3 is TGTGCCAGCAGCCCGACAGGGGGAAACACTGAAGCTTTCTTT.

J is TRBJ2-5 and V is TRBV12-3 or TRBV12-4; 9 positions match TRBD2. This CDR3 spans 15 amino acids. V lost 3 bases, J lost 9 bases, and 11 bases stayed unmatched. The CDR3 region is CASSFQSGGPPAQYF. Here the CDR3 DNA reads TGTGCCAGCAGTTTTCAGAGCGGGGGGCCCCCGGCCCAGTACTTC.

The chain couples TRBV7-6 to TRBJ1-1; unclear D gene. The CDR3 runs to 12 residues. In germline, CDR1 is SGHVS, CDR2 FNYEAQ. Trimming removed 5 bases at V and 1 base at J, with 5 bases between. Written as DNA, the CDR3 is TGTGCCAGCAGCCCTCCGAACACTGAAGCTTTCTTT. Translation: CASSPPNTEAFF.